This TCR beta chain comes out of a study of T cells after yellow fever vaccination. Study-level findings and limits: Abundant contaminating clonotypes from the bulk population could appear in FACS-sorted repertoires.

CDR3 length: 14 residues. Germline CDR1 is DFQATT and CDR2 is SNEGSKA (reference sequence). Trimming took off 7 bases at V and 0 bases at J, with 15 bases between the two ends. TCRdb passed the 5' RACE reads through MiXCR, listing each CDR3 protein once. The sample includes approximately 510,000 distinct CDR3 sequences, around a fifth of them seen just once. Points on this clonotype: What it binds is not known.

The sample consisted of PBMCs, taken roughly 20 days after the first yellow fever vaccination. The genes are TRBV20-1 and TRBJ1-1, with D perhaps TRBD1 (6 bases). This receptor was identified in a man aged 18-30 years who received the YFV17D yellow fever vaccine. The CDR3 DNA is TGCAGTGGAACCCTACAGGGATTGAACACTGAAGCTTTCTTT. Its translation: CSGTLQGLNTEAFF.